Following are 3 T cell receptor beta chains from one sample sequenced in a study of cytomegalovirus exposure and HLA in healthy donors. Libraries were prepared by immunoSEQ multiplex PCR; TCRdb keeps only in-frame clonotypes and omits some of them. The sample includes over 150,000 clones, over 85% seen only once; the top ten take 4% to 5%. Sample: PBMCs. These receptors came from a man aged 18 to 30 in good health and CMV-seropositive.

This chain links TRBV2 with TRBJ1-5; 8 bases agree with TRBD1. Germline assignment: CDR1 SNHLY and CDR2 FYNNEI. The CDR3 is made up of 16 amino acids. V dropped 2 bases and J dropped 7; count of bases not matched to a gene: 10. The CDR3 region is CASSESGWTGKQPQHF. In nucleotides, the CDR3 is TGTGCCAGCAGTGAATCTGGTTGGACAGGGAAACAGCCCCAGCATTTT.

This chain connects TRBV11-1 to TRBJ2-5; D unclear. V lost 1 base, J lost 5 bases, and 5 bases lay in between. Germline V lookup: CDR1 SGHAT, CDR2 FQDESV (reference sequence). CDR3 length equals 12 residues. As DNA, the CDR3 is TGTGCCAGCAGCTTAGACGGGGAGACCCAGTACTTC. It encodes CASSLDGETQYF.

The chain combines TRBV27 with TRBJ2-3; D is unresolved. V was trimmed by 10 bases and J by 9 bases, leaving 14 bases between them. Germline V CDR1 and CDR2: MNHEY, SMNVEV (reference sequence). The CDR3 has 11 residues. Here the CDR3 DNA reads TGTGCCAACCCCTTCCGGTTCACGCAGTATTTT. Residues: CANPFRFTQYF.